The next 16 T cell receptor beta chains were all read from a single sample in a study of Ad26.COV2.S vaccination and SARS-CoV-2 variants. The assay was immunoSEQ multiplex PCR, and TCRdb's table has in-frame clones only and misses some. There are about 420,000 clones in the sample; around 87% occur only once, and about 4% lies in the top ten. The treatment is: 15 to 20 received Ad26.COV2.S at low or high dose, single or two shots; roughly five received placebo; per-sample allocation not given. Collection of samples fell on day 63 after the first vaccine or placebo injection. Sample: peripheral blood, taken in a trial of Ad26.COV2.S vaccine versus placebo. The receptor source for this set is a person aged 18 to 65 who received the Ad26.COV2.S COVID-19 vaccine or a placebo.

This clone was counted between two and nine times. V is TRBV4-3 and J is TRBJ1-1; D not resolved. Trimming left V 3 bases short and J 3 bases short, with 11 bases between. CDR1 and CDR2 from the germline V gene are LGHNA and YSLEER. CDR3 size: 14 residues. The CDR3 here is CASSHRGRDTEAFF. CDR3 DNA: TGCGCCAGCAGCCACCGGGGAAGAGACACTGAAGCTTTCTTT.

CDR3: CASSRTGGINSPLHF. In DNA form, the CDR3 reads TGTGCCAGCAGTCGGACAGGGGGCATCAATTCACCCCTCCACTTT. The genes are TRBV6-5 and TRBJ1-6; 11 bases are shared with TRBD1. V dropped 5 bases and J dropped 7; count of bases not matched to a gene: 4. Germline V gene data show CDR1 as MNHEY and CDR2 as SVGAGI. CDR3 length: 15 residues.

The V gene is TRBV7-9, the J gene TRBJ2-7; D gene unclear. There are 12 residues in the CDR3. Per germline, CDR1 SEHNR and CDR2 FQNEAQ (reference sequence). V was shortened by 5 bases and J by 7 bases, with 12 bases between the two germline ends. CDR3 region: CASSPHSGEQYF. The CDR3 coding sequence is TGTGCCAGCAGCCCCCATTCCGGAGAGCAGTACTTC.

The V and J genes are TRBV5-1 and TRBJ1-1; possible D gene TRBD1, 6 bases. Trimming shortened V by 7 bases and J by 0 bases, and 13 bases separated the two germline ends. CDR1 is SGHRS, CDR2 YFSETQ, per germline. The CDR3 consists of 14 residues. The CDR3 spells CASDPGQMNTEAFF. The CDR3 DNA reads TGCGCCAGCGACCCTGGACAGATGAACACTGAAGCTTTCTTT. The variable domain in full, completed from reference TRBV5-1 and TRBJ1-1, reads KAGVTQTPRYLIKTRGQQVTLSCSPISGHRSVSWYQQTPGQGLQFLFEYFSETQRNKGNFPGRFSGRQFSNSRSEMNVSTLELGDSALYLCASDPGQMNTEAFFGQGTRLTVV.

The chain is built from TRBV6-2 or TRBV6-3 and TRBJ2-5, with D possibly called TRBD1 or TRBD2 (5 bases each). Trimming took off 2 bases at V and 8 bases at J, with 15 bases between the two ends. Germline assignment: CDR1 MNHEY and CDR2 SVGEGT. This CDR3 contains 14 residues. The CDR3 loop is CASSYNRISETQYF. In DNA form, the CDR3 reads TGTGCCAGCAGTTACAACAGGATTAGCGAAACCCAGTACTTC.

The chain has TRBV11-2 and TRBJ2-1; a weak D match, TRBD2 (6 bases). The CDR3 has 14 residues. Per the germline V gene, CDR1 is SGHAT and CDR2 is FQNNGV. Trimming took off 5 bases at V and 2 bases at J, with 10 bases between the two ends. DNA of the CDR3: TGTGCCAGCAGCGCGGCGGGGACCTACAATGAGCAGTTCTTC. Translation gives CASSAAGTYNEQFF.

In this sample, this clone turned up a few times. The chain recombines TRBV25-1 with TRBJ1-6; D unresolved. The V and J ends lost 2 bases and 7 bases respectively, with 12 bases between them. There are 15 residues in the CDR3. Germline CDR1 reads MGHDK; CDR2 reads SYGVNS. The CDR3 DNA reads TGTGCCAGCAGTGAACGGGCGGGCGCAAATTCACCCCTCCACTTT. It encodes CASSERAGANSPLHF.

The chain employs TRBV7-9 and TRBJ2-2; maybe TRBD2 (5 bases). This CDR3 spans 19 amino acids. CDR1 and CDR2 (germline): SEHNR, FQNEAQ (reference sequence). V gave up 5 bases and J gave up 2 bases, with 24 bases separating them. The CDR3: CASSPHVASTRINTGELFF. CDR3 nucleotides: TGTGCCAGCAGCCCCCACGTTGCTTCCACTAGGATTAACACCGGGGAGCTGTTTTTT.

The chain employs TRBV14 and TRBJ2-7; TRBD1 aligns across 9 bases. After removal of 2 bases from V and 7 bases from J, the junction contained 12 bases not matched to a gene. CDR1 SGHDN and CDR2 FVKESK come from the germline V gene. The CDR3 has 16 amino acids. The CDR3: CASSQRPGQGVGEQYF. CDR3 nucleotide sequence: TGTGCCAGCAGCCAACGTCCGGGACAGGGAGTTGGTGAGCAGTACTTC.

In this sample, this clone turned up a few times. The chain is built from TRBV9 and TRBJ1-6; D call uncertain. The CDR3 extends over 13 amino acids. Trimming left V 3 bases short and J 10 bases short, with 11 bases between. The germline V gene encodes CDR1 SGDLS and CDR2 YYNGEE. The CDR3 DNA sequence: TGTGCCAGCAGCGCAGGTTCGGAATCACCCCTCCACTTT. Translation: CASSAGSESPLHF.

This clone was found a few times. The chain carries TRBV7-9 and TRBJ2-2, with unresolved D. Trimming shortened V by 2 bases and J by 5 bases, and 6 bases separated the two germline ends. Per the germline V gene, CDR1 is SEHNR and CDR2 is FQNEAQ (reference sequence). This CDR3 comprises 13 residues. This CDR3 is CASSLHGTGELFF. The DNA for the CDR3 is TGTGCCAGCAGCTTACACGGGACCGGGGAGCTGTTTTTT.

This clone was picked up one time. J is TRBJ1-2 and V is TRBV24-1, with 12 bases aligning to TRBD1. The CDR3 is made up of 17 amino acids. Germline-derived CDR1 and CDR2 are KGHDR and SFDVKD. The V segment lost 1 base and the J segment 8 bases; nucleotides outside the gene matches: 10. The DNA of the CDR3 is TGTGCCACCAGTGATTTAAGGGACAGGGGGCGGTTGGGCGGCTACACCTTC. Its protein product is CATSDLRDRGRLGGYTF.

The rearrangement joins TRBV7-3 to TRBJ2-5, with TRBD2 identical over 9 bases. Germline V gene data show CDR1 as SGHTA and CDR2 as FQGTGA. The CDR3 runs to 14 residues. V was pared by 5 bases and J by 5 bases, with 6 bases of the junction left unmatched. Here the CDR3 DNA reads TGTGCCAGCAGCCGCGGCGGGGGGGCGGAGACCCAGTACTTC. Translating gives CASSRGGGAETQYF.

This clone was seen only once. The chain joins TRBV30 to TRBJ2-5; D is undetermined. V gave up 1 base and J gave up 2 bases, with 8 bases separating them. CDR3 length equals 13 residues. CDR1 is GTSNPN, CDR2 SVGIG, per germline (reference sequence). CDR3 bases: TGTGCCTGGAGTGCCAGAGCTCAAGAGACCCAGTACTTC. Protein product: CAWSARAQETQYF.

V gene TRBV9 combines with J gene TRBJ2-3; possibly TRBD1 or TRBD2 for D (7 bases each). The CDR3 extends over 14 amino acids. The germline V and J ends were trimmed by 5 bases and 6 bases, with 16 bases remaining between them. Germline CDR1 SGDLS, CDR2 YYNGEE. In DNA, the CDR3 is TGTGCCAGCAGTCAGGGGGGGGCCCCGGATACGCAGTATTTT. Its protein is CASSQGGAPDTQYF.

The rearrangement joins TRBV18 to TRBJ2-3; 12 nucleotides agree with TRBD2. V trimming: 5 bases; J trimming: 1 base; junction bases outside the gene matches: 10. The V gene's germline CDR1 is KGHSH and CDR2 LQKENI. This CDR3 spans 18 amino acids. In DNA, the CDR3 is TGTGCCAGCTCATCGACGACTAGCGGGGGCTTCGGCACAGATACGCAGTATTTT. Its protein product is CASSSTTSGGFGTDTQYF.